What follows describes a single T cell receptor (beta chain). These data belong to a study of blood T cell repertoires in COVID-19. Overall study: The United States, Italy and Spain supplied acute and convalescent COVID-19 samples.

Cohorts were determined from participant-reported clinical history. In germline, CDR1 is MNHEY, CDR2 SVGAGI. The CDR3 runs to 13 residues. V shed 6 bases, J shed 5 bases, and the junction held 5 bases outside the gene matches. Sequencing was performed with immunoSEQ multiplex PCR; in TCRdb, only in-frame clones are kept and a portion is missing. The data hold approximately 200,000 clones, with 80% observed a single time. The gene calls are TRBV6-5 and TRBJ2-7, with 9 nucleotides matching TRBD1. Source material: PBMCs or T cells enriched from blood (not recorded which). This receptor was taken from a woman in her forties with acute COVID-19. The chain's CDR3 is CASSRQGVDEQYF. The CDR3 nucleotides are TGTGCCAGCAGCCGACAGGGGGTAGACGAGCAGTACTTC.